Listed below are T cell receptor beta chains from one sample, sequenced in a study of cytomegalovirus exposure and HLA in healthy donors. The table came from immunoSEQ multiplex PCR; TCRdb's copy has only in-frame clones and leaves some out. The sample contains about 160,000 clones, approximately 96% of which appear only once. The sequenced material came from PBMCs. The receptor set was obtained from a woman under 30 in good health and CMV-seronegative. CDR3s include the opening cysteine and the closing phenylalanine or tryptophan. Each record gives: V gene, clone size, J gene, D gene, CDR3 protein, CDR3 DNA. D genes are given only for firm matches. Where a row states a size, it is once, few, many or the class of an expanded clone; other rows omit it.

V gene: TRBV9
clone size: .
J gene: TRBJ2-1
D gene: .
CDR3 protein: CASSSVRSSYNEQFF
CDR3 DNA: TGTGCCAGCAGCTCGGTACGATCTTCCTACAATGAGCAGTTCTTC

V gene: TRBV9
clone size: .
J gene: TRBJ2-2
D gene: .
CDR3 protein: CASSAVNTGELFF
CDR3 DNA: TGTGCCAGCAGCGCCGTGAACACCGGGGAGCTGTTTTTT

V gene: TRBV10-1
clone size: .
J gene: TRBJ2-1
D gene: TRBD1
CDR3 protein: CASSESGTGSYNEQFF
CDR3 DNA: TGCGCCAGCAGTGAGTCGGGGACAGGGTCCTACAATGAGCAGTTCTTC

V gene: TRBV4-1
clone size: .
J gene: TRBJ1-5
D gene: .
CDR3 protein: CASSQRQDSNQPQHF
CDR3 DNA: TGCGCCAGCAGCCAGAGACAGGATAGCAATCAGCCCCAGCATTTT

V gene: TRBV6-5
clone size: once
J gene: TRBJ1-3
D gene: .
CDR3 protein: CATLDSSGNTIYF
CDR3 DNA: TGTGCCACCCTCGACAGCTCTGGAAACACCATATATTTT

V gene: TRBV27
clone size: .
J gene: TRBJ2-5
D gene: TRBD2
CDR3 protein: CASSPAGGGARETQYF
CDR3 DNA: TGTGCCAGCAGTCCCGCCGGCGGGGGGGCTCGAGAGACCCAGTACTTC

V gene: TRBV5-1
clone size: .
J gene: TRBJ2-5
D gene: .
CDR3 protein: CASRRGGIQETQYF
CDR3 DNA: TGCGCCAGCAGAAGGGGGGGGATCCAAGAGACCCAGTACTTC

V gene: TRBV27
clone size: .
J gene: TRBJ2-5
D gene: TRBD1
CDR3 protein: CASSTIGQGKTQYF
CDR3 DNA: TGTGCCAGCAGTACGATCGGACAGGGGAAGACCCAGTACTTC

V gene: TRBV2
clone size: .
J gene: TRBJ2-3
D gene: .
CDR3 protein: CASRARGASTDTQYF
CDR3 DNA: TGTGCCAGCAGGGCCCGGGGGGCATCCACAGATACGCAGTATTTT

V gene: TRBV4-1
clone size: .
J gene: TRBJ2-1
D gene: TRBD1
CDR3 protein: CASGTVTGRSYEQFF
CDR3 DNA: TGCGCCAGCGGCACGGTGACAGGGCGTTCATATGAGCAGTTCTTC

V gene: TRBV18
clone size: .
J gene: TRBJ2-1
D gene: .
CDR3 protein: CASSPPSSYNEQFF
CDR3 DNA: TGTGCCAGCTCACCGCCGAGCTCCTACAATGAGCAGTTCTTC

V gene: TRBV5-6
clone size: .
J gene: TRBJ1-2
D gene: .
CDR3 protein: CASSGRGLVLSYGYTF
CDR3 DNA: TGTGCCAGCAGCGGTAGAGGTTTGGTTTTATCCTATGGCTACACCTTC

V gene: TRBV10-3
clone size: few
J gene: TRBJ2-7
D gene: .
CDR3 protein: CASNKAASEESVQYF
CDR3 DNA: TGTGCCTCCAACAAGGCCGCTAGCGAGGAAAGTGTGCAGTACTTC

V gene: TRBV7-8
clone size: .
J gene: TRBJ2-2
D gene: TRBD1
CDR3 protein: CASSSPGTGGSTGELFF
CDR3 DNA: TGTGCCAGCAGCTCTCCCGGGACAGGGGGTAGCACCGGGGAGCTGTTTTTT

V gene: TRBV7-2
clone size: .
J gene: TRBJ2-3
D gene: TRBD2
CDR3 protein: CASSLRSAGGRTDTQYF
CDR3 DNA: TGTGCCAGCAGCCTTCGGTCGGCGGGGGGCCGCACAGATACGCAGTATTTT

V gene: TRBV11-2
clone size: .
J gene: TRBJ1-1
D gene: .
CDR3 protein: CASSLTTLVVTEAFF
CDR3 DNA: TGTGCCAGCAGCTTAACTACTCTCGTCGTAACTGAAGCTTTCTTT

V gene: TRBV13
clone size: .
J gene: TRBJ1-1
D gene: .
CDR3 protein: CASSLTTKQGWTTEAFF
CDR3 DNA: TGTGCCAGCAGCTTAACGACTAAACAGGGCTGGACCACTGAAGCTTTCTTT

V gene: TRBV7-8
clone size: .
J gene: TRBJ2-7
D gene: .
CDR3 protein: CASSLRAGVQYEQYF
CDR3 DNA: TGTGCCAGCAGCTTAAGGGCAGGGGTTCAGTACGAGCAGTACTTC

V gene: TRBV5-1
clone size: .
J gene: TRBJ2-1
D gene: .
CDR3 protein: CASSLTVGASSYNEQFF
CDR3 DNA: TGCGCCAGCAGCTTGACCGTTGGGGCCAGCTCCTACAATGAGCAGTTCTTC

V gene: TRBV4-3
clone size: once
J gene: TRBJ2-5
D gene: TRBD1
CDR3 protein: CASSRQAQTGEETQYF
CDR3 DNA: TGCGCCAGCAGCCGACAGGCACAAACAGGGGAAGAGACCCAGTACTTC

V gene: TRBV16
clone size: .
J gene: TRBJ2-7
D gene: .
CDR3 protein: CASSQGQAYEQYF
CDR3 DNA: TGTGCCAGCAGCCAAGGGCAGGCTTACGAGCAGTACTTC

V gene: TRBV19
clone size: .
J gene: TRBJ2-7
D gene: .
CDR3 protein: CASSSRQVPGYEQYF
CDR3 DNA: TGTGCCAGTAGTAGTCGACAGGTCCCAGGCTACGAGCAGTACTTC

V gene: TRBV5-6
clone size: .
J gene: TRBJ1-6
D gene: .
CDR3 protein: CASSLNGSPLHF
CDR3 DNA: TGTGCCAGCAGCTTGAACGGTTCACCCCTCCACTTT

V gene: TRBV9
clone size: .
J gene: TRBJ2-7
D gene: .
CDR3 protein: CASSGGLLDYEQYF
CDR3 DNA: TGTGCCAGCAGCGGCGGCCTCTTAGACTACGAGCAGTACTTC

V gene: TRBV7-9
clone size: once
J gene: TRBJ1-1
D gene: .
CDR3 protein: CASSAGVLGAFF
CDR3 DNA: TGTGCCAGCAGCGCCGGGGTCCTGGGAGCTTTCTTT

V gene: TRBV7-9
clone size: .
J gene: TRBJ1-1
D gene: .
CDR3 protein: CASTWGGTEAFF
CDR3 DNA: TGTGCCAGCACCTGGGGGGGCACTGAAGCTTTCTTT

V gene: TRBV19
clone size: .
J gene: TRBJ1-5
D gene: .
CDR3 protein: CASTYGGSMINQPQHF
CDR3 DNA: TGTGCCAGTACCTATGGGGGGAGCATGATCAATCAGCCCCAGCATTTT

V gene: TRBV5-6
clone size: once
J gene: TRBJ2-5
D gene: TRBD2
CDR3 protein: CASSLIMGLGREETQYF
CDR3 DNA: TGTGCCAGCAGCTTAATAATGGGTTTAGGGAGGGAAGAGACCCAGTACTTC

V gene: TRBV4-2
clone size: .
J gene: TRBJ1-5
D gene: TRBD1
CDR3 protein: CASSQDSTGVQPQHF
CDR3 DNA: TGTGCCAGCAGCCAAGATTCGACAGGGGTTCAGCCCCAGCATTTT

V gene: TRBV27
clone size: .
J gene: TRBJ1-2
D gene: TRBD1
CDR3 protein: CASRGTGNYGYTF
CDR3 DNA: TGTGCCAGCAGAGGGACAGGCAACTATGGCTACACCTTC

V gene: TRBV27
clone size: .
J gene: TRBJ1-5
D gene: TRBD1
CDR3 protein: CATSRTGGLSNQPQHF
CDR3 DNA: TGTGCCACCAGCAGGACAGGGGGCTTGAGCAATCAGCCCCAGCATTTT

V gene: TRBV27
clone size: .
J gene: TRBJ2-2
D gene: TRBD2
CDR3 protein: CASRSSRTRGLNTGELFF
CDR3 DNA: TGTGCCAGCAGATCGTCACGGACTAGAGGGCTTAACACCGGGGAGCTGTTTTTT

V gene: TRBV18
clone size: .
J gene: TRBJ2-7
D gene: .
CDR3 protein: CASSTADIYEQYF
CDR3 DNA: TGTGCCAGCTCAACCGCGGACATCTACGAGCAGTACTTC

V gene: TRBV18
clone size: .
J gene: TRBJ2-3
D gene: .
CDR3 protein: CASSPPQGTDTQYF
CDR3 DNA: TGTGCCAGCTCACCTCCCCAGGGGACAGATACGCAGTATTTT

V gene: TRBV18
clone size: .
J gene: TRBJ2-7
D gene: TRBD2
CDR3 protein: CASSPQLAGNSYEQYF
CDR3 DNA: TGTGCCAGCTCACCACAACTAGCGGGAAACTCCTACGAGCAGTACTTC

V gene: TRBV7-9
clone size: .
J gene: TRBJ1-2
D gene: TRBD1
CDR3 protein: CASSLSRGQGSSYGYTF
CDR3 DNA: TGTGCCAGCAGCTTAAGCCGAGGACAGGGTAGCTCCTATGGCTACACCTTC

V gene: TRBV20-1
clone size: once
J gene: TRBJ1-2
D gene: .
CDR3 protein: CSVRVLNGYTF
CDR3 DNA: TGCAGTGTGAGGGTCTTAAATGGCTACACCTTC

V gene: TRBV7-2
clone size: .
J gene: TRBJ1-2
D gene: TRBD1
CDR3 protein: CASSPITGARGYTF
CDR3 DNA: TGTGCCAGCAGCCCCATAACAGGGGCTCGGGGCTACACCTTC

V gene: TRBV6-6
clone size: .
J gene: TRBJ1-1
D gene: .
CDR3 protein: CASSRGSQNTEAFF
CDR3 DNA: TGTGCCAGCAGTCGCGGTTCGCAGAACACTGAAGCTTTCTTT

V gene: TRBV27
clone size: .
J gene: TRBJ2-1
D gene: .
CDR3 protein: CASSLPGLYNEQFF
CDR3 DNA: TGTGCCAGCAGTTTACCAGGGCTCTACAATGAGCAGTTCTTC

V gene: TRBV11-2
clone size: .
J gene: TRBJ2-3
D gene: TRBD2
CDR3 protein: CASSLRGGTGDTQYF
CDR3 DNA: TGTGCCAGCAGCCTTCGGGGGGGCACGGGGGATACGCAGTATTTT

V gene: TRBV7-8
clone size: .
J gene: TRBJ2-7
D gene: TRBD2
CDR3 protein: CASSSGTSSQYF
CDR3 DNA: TGTGCCAGCAGCTCCGGGACTAGCAGTCAGTACTTC

V gene: TRBV19
clone size: .
J gene: TRBJ1-5
D gene: .
CDR3 protein: CASRDPEQGINQPQHF
CDR3 DNA: TGTGCCAGTAGAGACCCCGAACAGGGAATCAATCAGCCCCAGCATTTT